The TCR beta chain under discussion was sequenced for a study of blood T cell repertoires in COVID-19. Study at large: COVID-19 samples from acute and convalescent phases originated in the United States, Italy and Spain. PBMCs, B-cell-depleted T cells, or T cells provided the cDNA or gDNA that made up the material.

CDR3 size: 16 residues. Trimming cost V 5 bases and J 1 base; bases outside gene matches: 8. Looked up from germline, CDR1 is SSHAT and CDR2 is FNYEAQ (reference sequence). Original handling: Amplification from reference gene primers served as the basis for estimated nucleated cell counts. The assay was immunoSEQ multiplex PCR, and TCRdb's table has in-frame clones only and misses some. Clonal size and the V and J genes are those of that table, whereas D and trimming came from the DNA. The data hold some 110,000 clones, with roughly 75% observed a single time. This chain links TRBV7-7 with TRBJ2-3, with 8 bases matching TRBD2. The sequencing input was peripheral blood. The receptor was isolated from a man in his sixties with active or convalescent COVID-19. CDR3 protein: CASSPLTGGGTDTQYF. The CDR3 DNA follows: TGTGCCAGCAGCCCCCTAACGGGGGGGGGCACAGATACGCAGTATTTT.